This T cell receptor (beta chain) is from a study of graft-versus-host responses after intestinal transplantation. Study-level findings and limits: Recipient marrow held GvH clones, some first seen in ileum or blood.

This table comes from immunoSEQ multiplex PCR, and its TCRdb copy is limited to in-frame clones, with some not included. The sample lists about 70,000 clones, over 75% occurring once. The germline CDR1 and CDR2 sequences are MNHNY and SVGAGI (reference sequence). The ends lost 6 bases at V and 9 bases at J; junction bases unmatched: 6. The CDR3 length is 15 residues. Remarks on this clone: Its antigen is not known.

J is TRBJ2-1 and V is TRBV6-6, with 15 bases matching TRBD2. The source material was unstimulated CD4+ T cells sorted from spleen or lymph node cells, sampled before transplant. The receptor was isolated from a human donor who was the organ donor for an intestinal transplant. For the CDR3, the DNA is TGTGCCAGCAGGAGGACTAGCGGGGGGGCAGGTGAGCAGTTCTTC. It codes for CASRRTSGGAGEQFF.